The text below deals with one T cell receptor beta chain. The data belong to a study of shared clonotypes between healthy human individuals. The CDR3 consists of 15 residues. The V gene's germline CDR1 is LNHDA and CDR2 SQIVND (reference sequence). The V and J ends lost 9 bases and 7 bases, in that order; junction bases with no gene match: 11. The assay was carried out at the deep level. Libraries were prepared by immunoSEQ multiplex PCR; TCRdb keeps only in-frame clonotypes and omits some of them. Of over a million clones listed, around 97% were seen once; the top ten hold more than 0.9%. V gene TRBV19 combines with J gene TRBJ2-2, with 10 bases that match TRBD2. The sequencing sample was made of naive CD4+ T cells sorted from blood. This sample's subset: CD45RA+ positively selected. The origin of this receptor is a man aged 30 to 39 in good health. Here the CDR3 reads CASLKWSGRGGELFF. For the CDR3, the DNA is TGTGCCAGCCTGAAATGGAGCGGGAGGGGCGGGGAGCTGTTTTTT.